The sequence of this TCR beta chain was determined in a study of cytomegalovirus exposure and HLA in healthy donors. Unmatched junction bases numbered 12, after V lost 3 bases and J lost 7 bases. CDR3 length equals 17 residues. CDR1 is SGHKS, CDR2 YYEKEE, per germline (reference sequence). Primers included in the PCR were 60 Vbeta and 13 Jbeta primers. This table comes from immunoSEQ multiplex PCR, and its TCRdb copy is limited to in-frame clones, with some not included. The data hold 150,000 to 200,000 clones, with roughly four fifths observed a single time. The receptor comes from a man between 18 and 35 years old in good health and CMV-seronegative. The V and J genes are TRBV5-5 and TRBJ2-1, with 11 bases identical to TRBD2. Sequenced sample: PBMCs. The CDR3, as DNA: TGTGCCAGCAGCTCCTACCTCACTAGCGGGGGTTGGAATGAGCAGTTCTTC. It yields the protein CASSSYLTSGGWNEQFF.